This entry describes one TCR beta chain. Its antigen remains unidentified. Trimming cost V 6 bases and J 4 bases, with 9 bases left between them. This CDR3 has 11 amino acids. Germline V gene lookup returns CDR1 SQVTM and CDR2 ANQGSEA. The data were taken from a study of OX40 agonist ivuxolimab in advanced cancers. Study-level findings and limits: Among the nonresponders, some also had low normalized T-cell clonal expansion.

The assay was immunoSEQ multiplex PCR, and TCRdb's table has in-frame clones only and misses some. Counted here are over 55,000 clones, 70% to 85% occurring once; the ten biggest clones make up approximately 2.4%. The sequences come from CD4+ or CD8+ T cells sorted from blood, collected in a trial of the OX40 agonist ivuxolimab. This sequence joins TRBV29-1 and TRBJ1-2; a weak D match, TRBD1 (6 bases). This clonotype was obtained from an adult with an advanced solid tumor such as melanoma, head and neck, liver or kidney cancer. This CDR3 is CSVGGTYGYTF. The CDR3, as DNA: TGCAGCGTGGGGGGCACCTATGGCTACACCTTC. Full variable domain (outside the CDR3, taken from reference TRBV29-1 and TRBJ1-2): SAVISQKPSRDICQRGTSLTIQCQVDSQVTMMFWYRQQPGQSLTLIATANQGSEATYESGFVIDKFPISRPNLTFSTLTVSNMSPEDSSIYLCSVGGTYGYTFGSGTRLTVV.